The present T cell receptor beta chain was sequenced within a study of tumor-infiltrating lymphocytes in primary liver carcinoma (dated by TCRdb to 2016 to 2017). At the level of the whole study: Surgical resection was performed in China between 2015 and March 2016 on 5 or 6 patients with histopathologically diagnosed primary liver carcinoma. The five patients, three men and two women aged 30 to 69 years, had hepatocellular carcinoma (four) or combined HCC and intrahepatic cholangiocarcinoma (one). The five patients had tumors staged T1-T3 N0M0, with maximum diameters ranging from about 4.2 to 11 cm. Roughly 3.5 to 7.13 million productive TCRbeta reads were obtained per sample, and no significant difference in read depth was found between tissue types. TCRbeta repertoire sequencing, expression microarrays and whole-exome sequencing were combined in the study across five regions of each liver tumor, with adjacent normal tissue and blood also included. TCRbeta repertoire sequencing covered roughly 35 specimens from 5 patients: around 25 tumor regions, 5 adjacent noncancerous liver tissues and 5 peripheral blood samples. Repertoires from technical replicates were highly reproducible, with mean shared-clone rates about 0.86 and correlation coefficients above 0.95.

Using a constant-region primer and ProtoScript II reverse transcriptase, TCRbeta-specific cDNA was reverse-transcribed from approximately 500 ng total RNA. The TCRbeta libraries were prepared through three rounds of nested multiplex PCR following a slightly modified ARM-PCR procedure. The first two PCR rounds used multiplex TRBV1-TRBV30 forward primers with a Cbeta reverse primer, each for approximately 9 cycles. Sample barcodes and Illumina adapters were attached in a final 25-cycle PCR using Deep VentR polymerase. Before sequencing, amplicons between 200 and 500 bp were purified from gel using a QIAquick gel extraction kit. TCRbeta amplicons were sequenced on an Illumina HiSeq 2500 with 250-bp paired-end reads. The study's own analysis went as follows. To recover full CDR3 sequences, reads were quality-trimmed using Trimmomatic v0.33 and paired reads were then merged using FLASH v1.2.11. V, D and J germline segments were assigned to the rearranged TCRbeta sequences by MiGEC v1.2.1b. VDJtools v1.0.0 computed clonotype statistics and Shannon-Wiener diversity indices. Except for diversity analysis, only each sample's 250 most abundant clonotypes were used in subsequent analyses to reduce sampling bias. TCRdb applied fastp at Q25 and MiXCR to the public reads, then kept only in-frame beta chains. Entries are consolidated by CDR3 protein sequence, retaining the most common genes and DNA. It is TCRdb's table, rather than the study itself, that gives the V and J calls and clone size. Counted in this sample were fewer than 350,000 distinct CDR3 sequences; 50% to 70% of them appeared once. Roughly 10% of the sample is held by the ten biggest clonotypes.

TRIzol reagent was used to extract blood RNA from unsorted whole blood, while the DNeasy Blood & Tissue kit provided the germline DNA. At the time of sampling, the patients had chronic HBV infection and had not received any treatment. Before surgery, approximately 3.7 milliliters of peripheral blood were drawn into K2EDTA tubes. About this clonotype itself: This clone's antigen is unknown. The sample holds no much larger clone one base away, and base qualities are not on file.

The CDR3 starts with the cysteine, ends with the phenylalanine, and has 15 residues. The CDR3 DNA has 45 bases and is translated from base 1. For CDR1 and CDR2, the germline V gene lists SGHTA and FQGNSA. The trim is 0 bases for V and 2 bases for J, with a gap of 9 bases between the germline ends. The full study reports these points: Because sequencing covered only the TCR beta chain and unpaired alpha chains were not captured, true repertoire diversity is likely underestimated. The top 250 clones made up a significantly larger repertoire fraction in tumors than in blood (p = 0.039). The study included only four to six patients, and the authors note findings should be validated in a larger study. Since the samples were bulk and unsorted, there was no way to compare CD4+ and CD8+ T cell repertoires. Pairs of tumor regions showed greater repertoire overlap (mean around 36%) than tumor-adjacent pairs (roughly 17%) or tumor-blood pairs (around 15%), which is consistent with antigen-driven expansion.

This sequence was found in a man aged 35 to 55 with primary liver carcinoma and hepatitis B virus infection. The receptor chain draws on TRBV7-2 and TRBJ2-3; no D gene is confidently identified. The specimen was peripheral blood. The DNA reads TGTGCCAGCAGCTTAGCCCGCTTGAACACAGATACGCAGTATTTT. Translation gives CASSLARLNTDTQYF. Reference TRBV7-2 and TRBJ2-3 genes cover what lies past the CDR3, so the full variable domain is GAGVSQSPSNKVTEKGKDVELRCDPISGHTALYWYRQSLGQGLEFLIYFQGNSAPDKSGLPSDRFSAERTGGSVSTLTIQRTQQEDSAVYLCASSLARLNTDTQYFGPGTRLTVL.